These T cell receptor beta chains were read from a single sample in a study of T cell responses to AZD1222 COVID-19 vaccine. Sequenced by immunoSEQ multiplex PCR; TCRdb stores in-frame clones only, minus some. The sample has about 150,000 clones, 88% seen once; the top ten hold 5.5% to 8%. The sequences come from peripheral blood, collected after recovery from COVID-19. The receptors shown here come from an adult who had recovered from COVID-19. The conserved cysteine and the conserved F or W are not part of the CDR3 here. The order of the fields is V gene, CDR3 protein.

TRBV3-1/TRBV3-2	ASSRGNTEAF
TRBV11-2	ASSVDSALSYEQY
TRBV6-6	ASSPEGIAGGRTDTQY
TRBV9	ASSDLSRQGEEKLF
TRBV29-1	SGRQGDYEQY
TRBV7-9	ASSPAGGYGYT
TRBV6-2/TRBV6-3	ASSKDMNTEAF
TRBV6-2/TRBV6-3	ASSNLAGVSEQY
TRBV6-5	ASSPRQGSEKLF
TRBV15	ATSRGAASYEQY
TRBV5-6	ASSFTGEETQY
TRBV9	ASSPGQGLYSTGELF
TRBV7-8	ASSPIRAGGEQY
TRBV27	ASGGGYGYT
TRBV4-2	ASSQDTGEGANNSPLH
TRBV5-1	ASSWDSRSSYNEQF
TRBV6-5	ASRDPAGELDTQY
TRBV19	ASGRTGVETQY
TRBV5-1	ASSLGQGRTDTQY